The clone carrying this TCR beta chain was seen ten or more times. The data are from a study of neurological immune-mediated disorders. V lost 3 bases and J lost 1, with 9 bases in between. The germline V gene has CDR1 MNHEY and CDR2 SMNVEV (reference sequence). The CDR3 loop spans 14 amino acids. Via MiXCR, TCRdb re-called the 5' RACE reads, giving one row per CDR3 protein. Of approximately 20,000 distinct CDR3 sequences listed, roughly 29% are singletons. The J gene is TRBJ1-1, the V gene TRBV27; weak D call: TRBD1 (6 bases). What was sequenced was PBMCs. The clonotype originates from a man aged 50-60 years with HTLV-1-associated myelopathy (HAM/TSP). This chain's CDR3 is CASSLGGSNTEAFF. The DNA of the CDR3 is TGTGCCAGCAGTTTGGGGGGCTCGAACACTGAAGCTTTCTTT.